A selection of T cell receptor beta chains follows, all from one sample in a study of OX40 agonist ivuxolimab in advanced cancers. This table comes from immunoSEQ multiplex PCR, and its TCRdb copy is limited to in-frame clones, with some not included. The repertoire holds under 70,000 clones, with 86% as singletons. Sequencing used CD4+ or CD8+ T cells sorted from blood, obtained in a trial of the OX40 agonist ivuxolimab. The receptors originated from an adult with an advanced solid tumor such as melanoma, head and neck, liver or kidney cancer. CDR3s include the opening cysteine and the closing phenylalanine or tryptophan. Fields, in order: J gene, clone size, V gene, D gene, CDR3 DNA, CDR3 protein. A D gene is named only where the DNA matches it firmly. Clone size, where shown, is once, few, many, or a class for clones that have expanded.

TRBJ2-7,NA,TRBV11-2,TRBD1,TGTGCCAGCAGCTTAGTGGGGACAGGGGGCTACGAGCAGTACTTC,CASSLVGTGGYEQYF
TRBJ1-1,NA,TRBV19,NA,TGTGCCAGTAGCTTACAGACAGCGAACACTGAAGCTTTCTTT,CASSLQTANTEAFF
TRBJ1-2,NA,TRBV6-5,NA,TGTGCCAGCAAAACAACTAACTATGGCTACACCTTC,CASKTTNYGYTF
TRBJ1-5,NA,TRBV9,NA,TGTGCCAGCAGCGTAGGTCCGCTGAGCAATCAGCCCCAGCATTTT,CASSVGPLSNQPQHF
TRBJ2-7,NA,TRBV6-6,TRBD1,TGTGCCAGCAGGGAACAGGGGGCGTTGGTCTACGAGCAGTACTTC,CASREQGALVYEQYF
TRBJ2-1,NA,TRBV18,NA,TGTGCCAGCTCACCACCGGGGGGCAGTGAGCAGTTCTTC,CASSPPGGSEQFF
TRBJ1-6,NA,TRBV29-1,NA,TGCAGCGTTCGAGACGGGTATAATTCACCCCTCCACTTT,CSVRDGYNSPLHF
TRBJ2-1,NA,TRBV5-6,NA,TGTGCCAGCAGCTGGGGAGGTGGGCGGAATGAGCAGTTCTTC,CASSWGGGRNEQFF
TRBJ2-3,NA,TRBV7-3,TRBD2,TGTGCCAGCAGCCCCAGCCAGCGGGAGTTCACAGATACGCAGTATTTT,CASSPSQREFTDTQYF
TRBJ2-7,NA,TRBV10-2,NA,TGCGCCAGCAGTGAGTCGAACTTCCACGAGCAGTACTTC,CASSESNFHEQYF
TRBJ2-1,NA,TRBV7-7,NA,TGTGCTAGCAGCTTAACGGCTTTTGGTAATGAGCAGTTCTTC,CASSLTAFGNEQFF
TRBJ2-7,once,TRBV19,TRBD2,TGTGCCAGTAGTACAACGGGAGGAGGCGAGCAGTACTTC,CASSTTGGGEQYF
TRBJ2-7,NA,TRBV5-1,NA,TGCGCCAGCAGCTCCGGGTCCCTGGGTGGGGAGCAGTACTTC,CASSSGSLGGEQYF
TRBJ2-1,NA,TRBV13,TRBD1,TGTGCCAGCAGCCACGGACAGGGGCGCTACAATGAGCAGTTCTTC,CASSHGQGRYNEQFF
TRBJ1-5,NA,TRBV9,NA,TGTGCCAGCAGCGTAGCATTCAGAAGGAACAATCAGCCCCAGCATTTT,CASSVAFRRNNQPQHF
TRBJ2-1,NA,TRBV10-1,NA,TGCGCCAGCAGTCCACAGCCCTACAATGAGCAGTTCTTC,CASSPQPYNEQFF
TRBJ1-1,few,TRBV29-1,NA,TGCAGCGTTGCAGACCCGAACATTGGAAAGAGGGCTTTCTTT,CSVADPNIGKRAFF
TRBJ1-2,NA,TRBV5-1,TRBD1,TGCGCCAGCAGCATATCCGGGACAGGAGGCGGCTACACCTTC,CASSISGTGGGYTF
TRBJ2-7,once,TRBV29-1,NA,TGCAGCGTTGTATTCCCTGGACGGTACGAGCAGTACTTC,CSVVFPGRYEQYF
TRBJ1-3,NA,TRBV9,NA,TGTGCCAGCAGCGTAGGACAGGCTGGAAACACCATATATTTT,CASSVGQAGNTIYF
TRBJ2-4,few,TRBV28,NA,TGTGCCAGCAGTCCCGGACTTATTCAGTACTTC,CASSPGLIQYF
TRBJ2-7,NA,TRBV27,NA,TGTGCCAGCAGCCCCTCCGGCAGGGGAATCGCCTACGAGCAGTACTTC,CASSPSGRGIAYEQYF
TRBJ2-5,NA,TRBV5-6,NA,TGTGCCAGCAGCTCCTACACCCGCGGGGAGACCCAGTACTTC,CASSSYTRGETQYF
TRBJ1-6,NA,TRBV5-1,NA,TGCGCCAGCAAAATACAGGGTTCTAATTCACCCCTCCACTTT,CASKIQGSNSPLHF
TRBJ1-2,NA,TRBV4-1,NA,TGCGCCAGCAGCCCAGCGTGGAGGGGGATAGCTGGCTACACCTTC,CASSPAWRGIAGYTF
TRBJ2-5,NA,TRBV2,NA,TGTGCCAGCAAGGGTAGCTTAGTCCAAGAGACCCAGTACTTC,CASKGSLVQETQYF
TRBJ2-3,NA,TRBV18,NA,TGTGCCAGCTCACCCCCTGTCGCAGATACGCAGTATTTT,CASSPPVADTQYF
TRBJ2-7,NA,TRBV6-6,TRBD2,TGTGCCAGCAGGGCGACTAGCGCTGGATACGAGCAGTACTTC,CASRATSAGYEQYF
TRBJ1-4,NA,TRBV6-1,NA,TGTGCCAGCAGTGATACCCCTTGGCAGGGCGGCGAAAAACTGTTTTTT,CASSDTPWQGGEKLFF
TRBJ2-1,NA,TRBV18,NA,TGTGCCAGCTCACCCGATTCCATCGTCAATGAGCAGTTCTTC,CASSPDSIVNEQFF
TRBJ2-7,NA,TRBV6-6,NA,TGTGCCAGCAGTTACTATACAAGCTCCTACGAGCAGTACTTC,CASSYYTSSYEQYF
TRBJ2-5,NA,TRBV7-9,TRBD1,TGTGCCAGCAGCGCCCTAGACAGGGGTTCGGAGACCCAGTACTTC,CASSALDRGSETQYF
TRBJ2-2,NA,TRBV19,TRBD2,TGTGCCAGTAGTATCCGTCGTAGCGGGAGGGCCGCGAACACCGGGGAGCTGTTTTTT,CASSIRRSGRAANTGELFF
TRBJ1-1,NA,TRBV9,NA,TGTGCCAGCAGCGTAGTACAGGGCGGCACTGAAGCTTTCTTT,CASSVVQGGTEAFF
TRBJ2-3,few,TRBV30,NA,TGTGCCTGGAGTGTACAGACGGGACAGTATTTT,CAWSVQTGQYF
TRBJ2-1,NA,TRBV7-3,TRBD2,TGTGCCAGCAGCTTAGGGACTAGCGGGATCAGTGAGCAGTTCTTC,CASSLGTSGISEQFF
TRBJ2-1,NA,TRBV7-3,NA,TGTGCCAGCAGCTCCCCAGCGTCGAGGGAGCAGTTCTTC,CASSSPASREQFF
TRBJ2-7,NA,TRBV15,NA,TGTGCCACCAGCAGCGAGTTGGCAGGGGGGAGGCACGAGCAGTACTTC,CATSSELAGGRHEQYF
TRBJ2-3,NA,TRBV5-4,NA,TGTGCCAGCAGCCCCGGATCCACAGATACGCAGTATTTT,CASSPGSTDTQYF
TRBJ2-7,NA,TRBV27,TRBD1,TGTGCCAGCAGTTACCGACAGGGACCCTACGAGCAGTACTTC,CASSYRQGPYEQYF
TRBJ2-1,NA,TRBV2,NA,TGTGCCAGCAGGATACCGACAGTTCTTGAGCAGTTCTTC,CASRIPTVLEQFF
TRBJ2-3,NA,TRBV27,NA,TGTGCCAGCAACCTCCGGTGGGGGACGGATACGCAGTATTTT,CASNLRWGTDTQYF
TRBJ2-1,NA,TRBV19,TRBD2,TGTGCCAGTAGTCCCGTCCTAGCGGGAGCCAACAATGAGCAGTTCTTC,CASSPVLAGANNEQFF
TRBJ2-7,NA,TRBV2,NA,TGTGCCAGCAGCTCATTAAAAGTCCTCTACGAGCAGTACTTC,CASSSLKVLYEQYF
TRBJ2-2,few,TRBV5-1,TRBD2,TGCGCCAGCAGCTTCCCGCTAGCGGCGAACACCGGGGAGCTGTTTTTT,CASSFPLAANTGELFF
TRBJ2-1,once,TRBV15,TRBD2,TGTGCCACCAGCAGAGACCAAAGAGCGGGAGTAGATGAGCAGTTCTTC,CATSRDQRAGVDEQFF
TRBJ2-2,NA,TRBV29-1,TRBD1,TGCAGCGTTGCGCCGGGACAGGGGAACACCGGGGAGCTGTTTTTT,CSVAPGQGNTGELFF
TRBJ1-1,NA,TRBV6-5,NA,TGTGCCAGCAGTTATGATAGTAACACTGAAGCTTTCTTT,CASSYDSNTEAFF
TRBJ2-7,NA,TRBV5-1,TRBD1,TGCGCCAGCAGCTTGGGACAGGGTCTCTACGAGCAGTACTTC,CASSLGQGLYEQYF
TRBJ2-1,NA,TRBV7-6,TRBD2,TGTGCCAGCAGCCGGGACTATCCCACGACCTACAATGAGCAGTTCTTC,CASSRDYPTTYNEQFF
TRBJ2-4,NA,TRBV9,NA,TGTGCCAGCAGCGTAGATCTGGGGAACAAAAACATTCAGTACTTC,CASSVDLGNKNIQYF
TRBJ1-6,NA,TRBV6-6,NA,TGTGCCAGCAGTTACTCTTCGGCAGTGAATTCACCCCTCCACTTT,CASSYSSAVNSPLHF